This T cell receptor beta chain was sequenced in a study of Ad26.COV2.S vaccination and SARS-CoV-2 variants. Looking at the study overall: The donor was enrolled in the Ad26.COV2.S arm of the COV1001 trial. Once or twice, 56 days apart, Ad26.COV2.S was delivered intramuscularly.

The treatment denotes: roughly 18 received Ad26.COV2.S at low or high dose, single or two shots; 5 received placebo; per-sample allocation not given. Sampling happened 63 days after the first vaccine or placebo injection. The vaccine antigen was prefusion-stabilized Wuhan SARS-CoV-2 spike. The CDR3 contains 14 residues. V shed 8 bases and J 8 bases; nucleotides not matched to a gene: 11. Germline V lookup: CDR1 MNHEY, CDR2 SMNVEV (reference sequence). Generated by immunoSEQ multiplex PCR, the TCRdb table keeps only in-frame clones and is missing some. This table holds a few hundred thousand clones, 70% to 90% found once. Concerning this clone itself: The antigen is undetermined.

Study-wide findings and caveats: Greater spike-specific TCR breadth was seen in vaccine recipients than in placebo recipients.

This chain joins TRBV27 and TRBJ1-2, with TRBD1 identical over 10 bases. The sequence was collected from a person between 18 and 59 years old who received the Ad26.COV2.S COVID-19 vaccine or a placebo. Sequenced here: peripheral blood, sampled in a trial of Ad26.COV2.S vaccine versus placebo. DNA for the CDR3: TGTGCCAGCCGGGACAGGGGCAATCTAGCGGGCTACACCTTC. Translated: CASRDRGNLAGYTF.